Given below is one T cell receptor beta chain in context. Under the authors' procedure: Nucleated cell number was recorded as an estimate derived from reference gene primer amplification. Clones were sequenced by immunoSEQ multiplex PCR, and TCRdb holds only the in-frame ones, with some missing. V, J and clone size were drawn from that table, and D and trimming were deduced from the DNA. The sample carries roughly 60,000 clones, 80% to 95% recorded once. The data stem from a study of blood T cell repertoires in COVID-19. Across the whole study: Samples taken during acute and convalescent COVID-19 were collected in the United States, Italy and Spain. T cells, B-cell-depleted T cells, or PBMCs supplied cDNA or gDNA.

Germline V gene sequence: CDR1 LNHDA, CDR2 SQIVND (reference sequence). The CDR3 runs 14 residues. Trimming took 3 bases from V and 7 from J, leaving 16 bases between them. The specimen was peripheral blood. This receptor was identified in a woman of 80 years or more with active COVID-19. The rearrangement joins TRBV19 to TRBJ2-7; the D gene is possibly TRBD1 (6 bases). The CDR3 DNA follows: TGTGCCAGTAGTATCGACAGGCCCACGGGAGAGCAGTACTTC. It encodes CASSIDRPTGEQYF.